These 19 T cell receptor beta chains were all obtained from the same sample, sequenced in a study of OX40 agonist ivuxolimab in advanced cancers. Sequencing was performed with immunoSEQ multiplex PCR; in TCRdb, only in-frame clones are kept and a portion is missing. The sample has 70,000 to 90,000 clones; 84% are singletons. The sample in question was CD4+ or CD8+ T cells sorted from blood, obtained in a trial of the OX40 agonist ivuxolimab. These receptors came from an adult with an advanced solid tumor such as melanoma, head and neck, liver or kidney cancer.

This clone was detected only a few times. J is TRBJ2-7 and V is TRBV25-1; 7 positions match TRBD1. The V gene end was trimmed by 4 bases and the J gene end by 2 bases; junction bases not matched to a gene: 2. Germline CDR1 reads MGHDK; CDR2 reads SYGVNS. The CDR3 runs to 13 residues. The CDR3: CASSAGQTYEQYF. CDR3 nucleotide sequence: TGTGCCAGCAGTGCGGGACAGACCTACGAGCAGTACTTC.

This clone was recorded once. J is TRBJ2-1 and V is TRBV7-2; D is unresolved. The CDR3 sequence is 13 residues long. Trimming cost V 3 bases and J 7 bases, with 10 bases left between them. Germline V gene lookup returns CDR1 SGHTA and CDR2 FQGNSA. The CDR3 here is CASSFLFSNEQFF. In nucleotides, the CDR3 is TGTGCCAGCAGCTTCCTTTTCTCAAATGAGCAGTTCTTC.

V is TRBV5-4 and J is TRBJ2-1; 7 bases agree with TRBD2. V was pared by 0 bases and J by 4 bases, with 7 bases of the junction left unmatched. CDR3 length equals 16 residues. Germline V gives CDR1 SGHNT, CDR2 YYREEE (reference sequence). The CDR3 region has the DNA TGTGCCAGCAGCTTGGGGTCCAGCGGGGAGTACAATGAGCAGTTCTTC. Protein sequence: CASSLGSSGEYNEQFF.

The chain uses TRBV2 and TRBJ2-3; 8 bases are a match to TRBD2. CDR3 size: 15 residues. V shed 3 bases, J shed 6 bases, and the junction held 8 bases outside the gene matches. Germline V gives CDR1 SNHLY, CDR2 FYNNEI. The CDR3 nucleotides are TGTGCCAGCAGTGATAAGCGGGGGCTCGAGGATACGCAGTATTTT. Translating gives CASSDKRGLEDTQYF.

This clone was recorded once. The chain recombines TRBV28 with TRBJ2-5; a possible D gene is TRBD1 (6 bases). The last part of the DNA fits TRBJ2-7 better; the J call may be wrong. CDR3 length: 14 residues. Germline loops: CDR1 MDHEN, CDR2 SYDVKM. The CDR3, as DNA: TGTGCCAGCCTTTCCGGGACACTTTCCTACGAGCAGTACTTC. This gives the protein CASLSGTLSYEQYF.

This chain joins TRBV5-1 and TRBJ2-3; possibly TRBD2 for D (6 bases). The CDR3 runs 15 residues. Germline V gene lookup returns CDR1 SGHRS and CDR2 YFSETQ. V lost 0 bases to trimming and J lost 3 bases, with 11 bases between them. The CDR3 DNA follows: TGCGCCAGCAGCTTGGGCGGGGCGGGGACAGATACGCAGTATTTT. As protein: CASSLGGAGTDTQYF.

This sequence joins TRBV7-9 and TRBJ1-2, with TRBD1 identical over 9 bases. The CDR3 is made up of 17 amino acids. J gave up 2 bases and V 3 bases, and 10 bases lay outside the gene matches. Germline assignment: CDR1 SEHNR and CDR2 FQNEAQ (reference sequence). The CDR3 reads CASSFSGTGILNYGYTF. The CDR3 coding sequence is TGTGCCAGCAGCTTCTCCGGGACAGGGATTTTGAACTATGGCTACACCTTC.

CDR3 DNA: TGTGCCAGCAGTGCAAAGGGACAGGGGGCCTACGAGCAGTACTTC. Its translation is CASSAKGQGAYEQYF. V is TRBV27 and J is TRBJ2-7; 11 bases map to TRBD1. Germline lookup yields CDR1 MNHEY and CDR2 SMNVEV (reference sequence). The CDR3 is 15 residues long. With 5 bases clipped from V and 2 bases from J, the junction kept 5 bases outside the gene matches.

This chain connects TRBV2 to TRBJ2-1; TRBD2 might be the D (6 bases). V was shortened by 3 bases and J by 2 bases, with 8 bases between the two germline ends. The CDR3 totals 14 residues. Germline V gene lookup returns CDR1 SNHLY and CDR2 FYNNEI. CDR3 sequence (DNA): TGTGCCAGCAGTGAGCGGGGTGCCTACAATGAGCAGTTCTTC. It yields the protein CASSERGAYNEQFF.

The V and J genes are TRBV29-1 and TRBJ2-1, with 7 bases that match TRBD1. From germline, CDR1 is SQVTM and CDR2 ANQGSEA. The CDR3 runs 13 residues. V lost 2 bases to trimming and J lost 12 bases; unmatched junction nucleotides: 10. This CDR3 is CSVETRDSQVQFF. DNA for the CDR3: TGCAGCGTTGAAACCCGGGACAGCCAGGTGCAGTTCTTC.

The chain couples TRBV5-4 to TRBJ1-2, with 7 bases fitting TRBD1. The V and J ends lost 5 bases and 7 bases, in that order; junction bases with no gene match: 5. Per germline, CDR1 SGHNT and CDR2 YYREEE (reference sequence). The CDR3 is 12 residues long. The chain's CDR3 is CASRTGKAGYTF. For the CDR3, the DNA is TGTGCCAGCAGGACAGGGAAAGCTGGCTACACCTTC.

V usage is TRBV14 and J usage is TRBJ2-7; TRBD1 aligns across 9 bases. From germline, CDR1 is SGHDN and CDR2 FVKESK. Trimming cost V 4 bases and J 4 bases; bases outside gene matches: 2. CDR3 length: 13 residues. CDR3: CASSRGQGYEQYF. CDR3 coding DNA: TGTGCCAGCAGCCGGGGACAGGGTTACGAGCAGTACTTC.

V is TRBV2 and J is TRBJ1-5, with D possibly being TRBD1 (5 bases). CDR1 is SNHLY, CDR2 FYNNEI, per germline. The CDR3 covers 15 residues. V lost 6 bases to trimming and J lost 0 bases, with 12 bases between them. CDR3 sequence reads: CASSLDSYSNQPQHF. The CDR3, as DNA: TGTGCCAGCAGCCTCGACAGCTATAGCAATCAGCCCCAGCATTTT.

The gene calls are TRBV7-3 and TRBJ1-6; perhaps TRBD1 as D (5 bases). The V and J ends lost 3 bases and 7 bases respectively, with 7 bases between them. The germline V gene encodes CDR1 SGHTA and CDR2 FQGTGA. The CDR3 consists of 13 residues. The CDR3, as DNA: TGTGCCAGCAGCTTCAGGGACAATTCACCCCTCCACTTT. This codes for CASSFRDNSPLHF.

The J gene is TRBJ2-2, the V gene TRBV7-8; D gene uncertain. V was clipped by 1 base and J by 4 bases, with 4 bases between them. The CDR3 has 13 residues. Germline assignment: CDR1 SGHVS and CDR2 FQNEAQ. CDR3 amino acids: CASSLEATGELFF. As DNA, the CDR3 is TGTGCCAGCAGCTTAGAAGCCACCGGGGAGCTGTTTTTT.

The rearrangement links TRBV18 to TRBJ2-5; TRBD2 is a possible D gene (5 bases). With 3 bases removed from V and 5 bases from J, the gap between germline ends came to 13 bases. The CDR3 covers 14 residues. Germline V gives CDR1 KGHSH, CDR2 LQKENI. The CDR3 loop is CASSPLWGEETQYF. DNA for the CDR3: TGTGCCAGCTCACCGCTATGGGGAGAGGAGACCCAGTACTTC.

This clone was seen once. The chain has TRBV7-3 and TRBJ1-2; perhaps TRBD1 as D (6 bases). Germline CDR1 and CDR2: SGHTA and FQGTGA. Trimming took off 2 bases at V and 8 bases at J, with 18 bases between the two ends. CDR3 size: 15 residues. CDR3 nucleotides: TGTGCCAGCAGCTTATTCTCGGGGGCGTCAGGCGGCTACACCTTC. Protein sequence: CASSLFSGASGGYTF.

The chain has TRBV7-6 and TRBJ2-3, with TRBD2 matching 10 bases. The germline gives CDR1 SGHVS, CDR2 FNYEAQ. V shed 3 bases and J 2 bases; nucleotides not matched to a gene: 5. The CDR3 is made up of 16 amino acids. The CDR3 region is CASSLGLAGATDTQYF. In DNA form, the CDR3 reads TGTGCCAGCAGCTTGGGCCTAGCGGGAGCCACAGATACGCAGTATTTT.

This clone appeared a few times. This chain joins TRBV19 and TRBJ1-3; 7 bases align to TRBD1. The junction had 3 bases not matched to a gene; V was cut back by 4 bases and J by 3 bases. Germline values: CDR1 LNHDA, CDR2 SQIVND (reference sequence). The CDR3 has 14 residues. This CDR3 is CASSTGQVGNTIYF. The CDR3 DNA follows: TGTGCCAGTAGTACCGGACAGGTTGGAAACACCATATATTTT.